Presented here are 5 T cell receptor beta chains from one specimen sequenced in a study of cytomegalovirus exposure and HLA in healthy donors (dated by TCRdb to between 2016 and 2019). Library construction relied on the immunoSEQ multiplex PCR assay. The multiplex PCR relied on a mix of 60 forward primers for TCR Vbeta segments and 13 reverse primers for TCR Jbeta segments. In TCRdb, the immuneACCESS table is reduced to in-frame sequences with V and J assigned. These tables do not hold every clone; where another copy was compared, an unresolved V gene accounts for under half, and the others remain unexplained. In all, the sample holds roughly 100,000 clones, and around 80% of those were seen once. The ten largest account for 2% to 2.5% of the sample. The source material was PBMCs. The origin of the receptors is a man aged 25 to 40 in good health and CMV-seronegative.

The chain recombines TRBV7-9 with TRBJ2-5; weak D call: TRBD2 (6 bases). The CDR3 extends over 18 amino acids. Germline V CDR1 and CDR2: SEHNR, FQNEAQ (reference sequence). The V gene lost 1 base and the J gene lost 0 bases, with 18 bases spanning the gap. CDR3 coding DNA: TGTGCCAGCAGCTTAGGGGGAGGCGGGCCCACCTACCAAGAGACCCAGTACTTC. Translation: CASSLGGGGPTYQETQYF.

This chain joins TRBV5-4 and TRBJ2-2, with 13 bases that match TRBD2. CDR3 length: 16 amino acids. Germline-derived CDR1 and CDR2 are SGHNT and YYREEE (reference sequence). Germline trimming cut 4 bases from V and 5 bases from J; bases unmatched to any gene: 5. DNA for the CDR3: TGTGCCAGCAGCCCGCGGACTAGCGGGGGAACCGGGGAGCTGTTTTTT. It specifies CASSPRTSGGTGELFF.

The chain couples TRBV4-1 to TRBJ1-5; possibly TRBD1 for D (6 bases). Trimming stripped 4 bases from V and 2 bases from J, with 21 bases between. In germline, CDR1 is MGHRA, CDR2 YSYEKL. The CDR3 has 18 residues. In DNA form, the CDR3 reads TGCGCCAGCAGCCCGTCCCTGGTCAGGGGTGGGGGCAATCAGCCCCAGCATTTT. Its translation is CASSPSLVRGGGNQPQHF.

The chain joins TRBV7-3 to TRBJ2-7, with a possible D match to TRBD1 (5 bases). The CDR3 extends over 18 amino acids. Deletions cut 5 bases from V and 2 bases from J, with 25 bases between. CDR1 and CDR2 from the germline V gene are SGHTA and FQGTGA. CDR3 sequence reads: CASSLTGPAYRGAYEQYF. CDR3 nucleotides: TGTGCCAGCAGCCTCACCGGTCCCGCTTATAGGGGCGCCTACGAGCAGTACTTC.

J is TRBJ2-2 and V is TRBV7-2, with 8 bases that match TRBD2. This CDR3 has 16 residues. Germline V gene data show CDR1 as SGHTA and CDR2 as FQGNSA. The V gene end was trimmed by 0 bases and the J gene end by 4 bases; junction bases not matched to a gene: 4. For the CDR3, the DNA is TGTGCCAGCAGCTTAGCGGCGACTAGCGTCACCGGGGAGCTGTTTTTT. The encoded protein is CASSLAATSVTGELFF. Looking up the rest from reference TRBV7-2 and TRBJ2-2 gives the full variable domain: GAGVSQSPSNKVTEKGKDVELRCDPISGHTALYWYRQSLGQGLEFLIYFQGNSAPDKSGLPSDRFSAERTGGSVSTLTIQRTQQEDSAVYLCASSLAATSVTGELFFGEGSRLTVL.